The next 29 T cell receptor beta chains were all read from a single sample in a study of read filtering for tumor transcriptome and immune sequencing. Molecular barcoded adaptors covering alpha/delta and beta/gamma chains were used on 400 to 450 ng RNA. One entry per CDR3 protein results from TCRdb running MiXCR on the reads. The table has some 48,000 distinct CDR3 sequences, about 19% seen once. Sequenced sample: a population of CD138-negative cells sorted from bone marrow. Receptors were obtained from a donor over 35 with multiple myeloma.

The CDR3 is CASSPESGSRSPLHF. In DNA, the CDR3 is TGCGCCAGCAGCCCGGAGTCAGGATCCCGGTCACCCCTCCACTTT. This chain joins TRBV5-1 and TRBJ1-6; D ambiguous. This CDR3 is built from 15 residues. Germline values: CDR1 SGHRS, CDR2 YFSETQ. With 4 bases removed from V and 10 bases from J, the gap between germline ends came to 18 bases.

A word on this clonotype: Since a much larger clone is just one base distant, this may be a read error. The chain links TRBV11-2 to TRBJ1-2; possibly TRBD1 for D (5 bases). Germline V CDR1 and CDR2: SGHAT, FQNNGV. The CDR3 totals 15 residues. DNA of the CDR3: TGTGCCAGCAGCTTAGTACAGACAGCTAACTATGACTACACCTTC. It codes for CASSLVQTANYDYTF.

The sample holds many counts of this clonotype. The DNA of the CDR3 is TGTGCCAGCTCCGCCCGTGGCACTGAAGCTTTCTTT. As protein: CASSARGTEAFF. The chain has TRBV18 and TRBJ1-1; no clear D. Germline V gene sequence: CDR1 KGHSH, CDR2 LQKENI. The CDR3 is 12 residues long. V lost 6 bases and J 4 bases, leaving 9 bases between the germline ends.

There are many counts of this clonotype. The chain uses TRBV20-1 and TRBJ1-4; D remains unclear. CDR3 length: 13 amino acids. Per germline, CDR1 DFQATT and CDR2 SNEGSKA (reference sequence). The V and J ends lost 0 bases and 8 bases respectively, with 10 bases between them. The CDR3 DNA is TGCAGTGCTAGAGACGCCCGGCGGGAAAAACTGTTTTTT. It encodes CSARDARREKLFF.

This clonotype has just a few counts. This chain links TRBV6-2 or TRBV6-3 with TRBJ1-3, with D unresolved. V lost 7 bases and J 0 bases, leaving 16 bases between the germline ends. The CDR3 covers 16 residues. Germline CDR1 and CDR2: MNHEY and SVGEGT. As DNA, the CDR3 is TGTGCCAGCACCCCAAGCGGGTCCCACTCTGGAAACACCATATATTTT. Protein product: CASTPSGSHSGNTIYF.

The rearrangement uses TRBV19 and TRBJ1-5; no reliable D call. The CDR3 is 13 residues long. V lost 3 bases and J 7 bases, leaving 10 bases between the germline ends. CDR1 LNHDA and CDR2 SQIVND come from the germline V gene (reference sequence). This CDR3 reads CASSISRGQPQHF. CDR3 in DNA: TGTGCCAGTAGTATCTCCCGTGGACAGCCCCAGCATTTT.

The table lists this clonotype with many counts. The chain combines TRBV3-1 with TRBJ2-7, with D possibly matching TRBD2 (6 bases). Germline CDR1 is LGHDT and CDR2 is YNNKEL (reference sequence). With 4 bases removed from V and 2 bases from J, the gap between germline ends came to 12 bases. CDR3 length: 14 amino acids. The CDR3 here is CASSPLGGTYEQYF. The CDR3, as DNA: TGTGCCAGCAGCCCTCTCGGGGGAACCTACGAGCAGTACTTC.

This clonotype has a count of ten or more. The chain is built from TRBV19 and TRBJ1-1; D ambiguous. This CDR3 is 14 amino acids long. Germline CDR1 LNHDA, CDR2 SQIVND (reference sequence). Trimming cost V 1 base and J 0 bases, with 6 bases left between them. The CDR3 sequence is CASSIGRLNTEAFF. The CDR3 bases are TGTGCCAGTAGTATAGGCAGACTGAACACTGAAGCTTTCTTT. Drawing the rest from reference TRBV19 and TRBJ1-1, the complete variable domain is DGGITQSPKYLFRKEGQNVTLSCEQNLNHDAMYWYRQDPGQGLRLIYYSQIVNDFQKGDIAEGYSVSREKKESFPLTVTSAQKNPTAFYLCASSIGRLNTEAFFGQGTRLTVV.

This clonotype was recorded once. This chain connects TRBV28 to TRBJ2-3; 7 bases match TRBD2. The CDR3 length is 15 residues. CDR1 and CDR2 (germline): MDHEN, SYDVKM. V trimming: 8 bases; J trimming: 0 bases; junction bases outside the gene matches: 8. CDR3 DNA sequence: TGTGCCAGCGGGGGAAGCGGGGCTAGCACAGATACGCAGTATTTT. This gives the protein CASGGSGASTDTQYF.

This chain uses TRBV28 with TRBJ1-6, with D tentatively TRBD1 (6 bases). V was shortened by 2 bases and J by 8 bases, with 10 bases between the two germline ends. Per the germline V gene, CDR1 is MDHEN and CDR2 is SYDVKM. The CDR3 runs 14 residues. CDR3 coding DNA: TGTGCCAGCAGTTTAAGGACAGCACATTCACCCCTCCACTTT. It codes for CASSLRTAHSPLHF.

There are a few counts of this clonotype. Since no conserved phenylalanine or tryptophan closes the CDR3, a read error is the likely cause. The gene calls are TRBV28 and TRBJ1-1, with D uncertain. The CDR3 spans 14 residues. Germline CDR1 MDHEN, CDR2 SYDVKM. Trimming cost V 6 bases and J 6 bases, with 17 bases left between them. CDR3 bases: TGTGCCAGCAGCCTCCTCCTGGGGAGAGCTGAAGCTTTCATT. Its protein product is CASSLLLGRAEAFI.

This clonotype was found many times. The CDR3, as DNA: TGCAGTGCTAGAGAGCTGCAGTCCGCAGCGGAACTGTTTTTT. Amino acid sequence: CSARELQSAAELFF. The chain carries TRBV20-1 and TRBJ1-4, with D uncertain. The CDR3 covers 14 residues. V lost 0 bases, J lost 12 bases, and 17 bases lay in between. The germline V gene encodes CDR1 DFQATT and CDR2 SNEGSKA (reference sequence).

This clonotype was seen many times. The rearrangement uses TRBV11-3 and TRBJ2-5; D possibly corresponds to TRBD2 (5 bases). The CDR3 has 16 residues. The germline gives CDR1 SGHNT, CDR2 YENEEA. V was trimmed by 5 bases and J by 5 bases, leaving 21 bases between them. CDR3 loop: CASSQSLNLGSETQYF. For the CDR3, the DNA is TGTGCCAGCAGCCAATCCTTGAACTTGGGGAGTGAGACCCAGTACTTC.

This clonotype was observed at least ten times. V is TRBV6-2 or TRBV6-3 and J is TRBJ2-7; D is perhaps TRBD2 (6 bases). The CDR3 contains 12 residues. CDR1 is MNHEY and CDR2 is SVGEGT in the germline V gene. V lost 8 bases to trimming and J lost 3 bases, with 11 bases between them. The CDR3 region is CASDSGLYEQYF. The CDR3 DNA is TGTGCCAGCGATAGCGGACTCTACGAGCAGTACTTC.

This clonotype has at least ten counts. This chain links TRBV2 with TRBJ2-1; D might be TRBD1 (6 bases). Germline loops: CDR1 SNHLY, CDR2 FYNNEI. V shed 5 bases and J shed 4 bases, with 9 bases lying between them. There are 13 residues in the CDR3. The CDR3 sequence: CASSNGQYNEQFF. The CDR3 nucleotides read TGTGCCAGCAGTAACGGACAGTACAATGAGCAGTTCTTC.

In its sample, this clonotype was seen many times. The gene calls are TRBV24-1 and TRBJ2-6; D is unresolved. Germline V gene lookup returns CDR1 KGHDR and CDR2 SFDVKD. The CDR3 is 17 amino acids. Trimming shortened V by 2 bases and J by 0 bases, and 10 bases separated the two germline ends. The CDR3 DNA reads TGTGCCACCAGTGATTCTCCCCATTCCTCTGGGGCCAACGTCCTGACTTTC. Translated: CATSDSPHSSGANVLTF.

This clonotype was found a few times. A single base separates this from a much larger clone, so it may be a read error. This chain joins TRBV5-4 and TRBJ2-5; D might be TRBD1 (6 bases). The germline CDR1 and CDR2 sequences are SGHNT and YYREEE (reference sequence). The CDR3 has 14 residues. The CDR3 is CASSSKTGQEAQYF. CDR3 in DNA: TGTGCCAGCAGCTCTAAGACAGGACAAGAGGCCCAGTACTTC. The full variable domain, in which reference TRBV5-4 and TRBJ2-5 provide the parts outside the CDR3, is ETGVTQSPTHLIKTRGQQVTLRCSSQSGHNTVSWYQQALGQGPQFIFQYYREEENGRGNFPPRFSGLQFPNYSSELNVNALELDDSALYLCASSSKTGQEAQYFGPGTRLLVL.

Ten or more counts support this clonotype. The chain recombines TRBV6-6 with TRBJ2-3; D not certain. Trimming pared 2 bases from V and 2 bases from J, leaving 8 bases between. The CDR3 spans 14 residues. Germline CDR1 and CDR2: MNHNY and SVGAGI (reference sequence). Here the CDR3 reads CASSYGRYTDTQYF. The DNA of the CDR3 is TGTGCCAGCAGTTACGGAAGATACACAGATACGCAGTATTTT.

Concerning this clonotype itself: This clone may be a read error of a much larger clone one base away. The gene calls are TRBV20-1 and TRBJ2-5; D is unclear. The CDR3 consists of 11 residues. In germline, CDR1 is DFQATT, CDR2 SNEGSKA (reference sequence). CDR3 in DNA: TGCGGTGCTAGTTATAGGGAGACCCAGTACTTC. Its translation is CGASYRETQYF.

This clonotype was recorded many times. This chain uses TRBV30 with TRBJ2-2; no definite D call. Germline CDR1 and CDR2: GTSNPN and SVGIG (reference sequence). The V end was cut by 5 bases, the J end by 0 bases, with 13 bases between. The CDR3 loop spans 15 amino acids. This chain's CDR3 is CAWELGSANTGELFF. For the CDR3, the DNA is TGTGCCTGGGAATTAGGGTCTGCGAACACCGGGGAGCTGTTTTTT.

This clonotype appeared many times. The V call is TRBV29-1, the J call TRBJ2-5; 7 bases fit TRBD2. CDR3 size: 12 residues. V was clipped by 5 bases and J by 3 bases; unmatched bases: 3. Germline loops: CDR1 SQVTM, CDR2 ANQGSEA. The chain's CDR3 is CSVRAGEETQYF. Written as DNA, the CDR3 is TGCAGCGTTCGGGCGGGGGAAGAGACCCAGTACTTC.

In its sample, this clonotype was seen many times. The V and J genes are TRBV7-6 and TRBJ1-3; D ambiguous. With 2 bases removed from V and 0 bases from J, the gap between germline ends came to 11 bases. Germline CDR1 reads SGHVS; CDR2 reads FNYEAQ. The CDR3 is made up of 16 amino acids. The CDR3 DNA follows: TGTGCCAGCAGCTTAAACCGGCAGTCCTCTGGAAACACCATATATTTT. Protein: CASSLNRQSSGNTIYF.

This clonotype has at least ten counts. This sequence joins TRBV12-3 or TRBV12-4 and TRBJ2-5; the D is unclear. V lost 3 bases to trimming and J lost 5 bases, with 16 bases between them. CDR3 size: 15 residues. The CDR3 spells CASSLAAVLGETQYF. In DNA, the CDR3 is TGTGCCAGCAGTTTGGCGGCGGTCCTTGGGGAGACCCAGTACTTC.

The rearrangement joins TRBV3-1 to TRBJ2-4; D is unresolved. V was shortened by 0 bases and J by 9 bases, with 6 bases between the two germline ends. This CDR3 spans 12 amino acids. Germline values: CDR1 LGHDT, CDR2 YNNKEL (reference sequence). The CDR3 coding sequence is TGTGCCAGCAGCCAAGACCCAGGCATTCAGTACTTC. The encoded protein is CASSQDPGIQYF.

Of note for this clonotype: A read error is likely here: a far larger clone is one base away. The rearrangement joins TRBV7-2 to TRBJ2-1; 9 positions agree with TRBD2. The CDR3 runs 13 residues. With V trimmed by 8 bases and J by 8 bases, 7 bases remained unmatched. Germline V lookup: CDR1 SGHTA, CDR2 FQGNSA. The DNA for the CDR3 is TGTGCCAGCCCGCTAGCGGGAACCGATGAGCAGTTCTTC. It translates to CASPLAGTDEQFF. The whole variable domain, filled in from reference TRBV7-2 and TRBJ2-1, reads GAGVSQSPSNKVTEKGKDVELRCDPISGHTALYWYRQSLGQGLEFLIYFQGNSAPDKSGLPSDRFSAERTGGSVSTLTIQRTQQEDSAVYLCASPLAGTDEQFFGPGTRLTVL.

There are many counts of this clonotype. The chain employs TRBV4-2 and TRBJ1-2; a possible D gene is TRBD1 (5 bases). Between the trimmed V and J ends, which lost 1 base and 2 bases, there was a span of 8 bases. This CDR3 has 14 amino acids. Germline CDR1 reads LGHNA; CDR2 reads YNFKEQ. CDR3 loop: CASSQVGDNYGYTF. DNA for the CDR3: TGTGCCAGCAGCCAAGTTGGGGACAACTATGGCTACACCTTC.

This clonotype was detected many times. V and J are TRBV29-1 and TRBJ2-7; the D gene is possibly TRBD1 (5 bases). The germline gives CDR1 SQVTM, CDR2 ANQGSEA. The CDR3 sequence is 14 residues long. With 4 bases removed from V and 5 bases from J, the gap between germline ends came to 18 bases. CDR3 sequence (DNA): TGCAGCGTTGGGACACCCGATGAGAAGAACGAGCAGTACTTC. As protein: CSVGTPDEKNEQYF.

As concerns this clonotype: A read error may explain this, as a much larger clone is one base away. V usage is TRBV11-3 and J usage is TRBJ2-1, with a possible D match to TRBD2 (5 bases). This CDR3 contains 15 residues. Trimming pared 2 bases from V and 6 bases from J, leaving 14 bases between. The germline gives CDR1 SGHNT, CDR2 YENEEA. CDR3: CASSLRERLGNEQFF. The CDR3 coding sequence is TGTGCCAGCAGCTTAAGGGAGAGGTTAGGCAATGAGCAGTTCTTC.

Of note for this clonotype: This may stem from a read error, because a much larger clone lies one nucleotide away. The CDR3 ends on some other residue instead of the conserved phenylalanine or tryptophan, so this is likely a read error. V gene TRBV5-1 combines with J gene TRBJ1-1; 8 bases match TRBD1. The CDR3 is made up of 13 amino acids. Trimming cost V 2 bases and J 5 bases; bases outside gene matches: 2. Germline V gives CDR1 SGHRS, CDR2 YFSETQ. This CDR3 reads CASSFRQGTEAFS. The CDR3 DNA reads TGCGCCAGCAGCTTTAGACAGGGGACTGAAGCTTTCTCT.